This T cell receptor beta chain was sequenced during a study of OX40 agonist ivuxolimab in advanced cancers. Across the study: Patients got intravenous ivuxolimab at 0.01 to 10 mg/kg every 2 weeks. Cancers in dose escalation were hepatocellular, melanoma, renal cell and head and neck.

General study findings and limits: Averaging showed that CD8+ T cells had more expanded clones than CD4+ did. The authors did not determine the antigen specificity of the expanded peripheral T cells.

Details on this clone: Its antigen is unknown.

Trimming stripped 0 bases from V and 8 bases from J, with 13 bases between. Germline-derived CDR1 and CDR2 are SGHDN and FVKESK. This CDR3 is 14 amino acids long. Here immunoSEQ multiplex PCR was the method, and the copy in TCRdb shows in-frame clones only, minus some. Here the sample spans about 58,000 clones, about 79% being singletons. The V call is TRBV14, the J call TRBJ1-2; TRBD1 is a possible D gene (5 bases). The origin of this receptor is an adult with an advanced solid tumor such as melanoma, head and neck, liver or kidney cancer. This material consisted of CD4+ or CD8+ T cells sorted from blood, taken in a trial of the OX40 agonist ivuxolimab. The CDR3 nucleotides are TGTGCCAGCAGCCAAGAGTCGCAGTGGGGCGGCTACACCTTC. It yields the protein CASSQESQWGGYTF.